These T cell receptor beta chains were read from a single sample in a study of T-cell memory formation after mild COVID-19. MiXCR, run by TCRdb on the 5' RACE reads, gives a single entry per CDR3 protein. The sample lists some 300,000 distinct CDR3 sequences, roughly a fifth occurring once. Sequencing was done on a sample of PBMCs or a T cell subset sorted from them (not recorded which). The receptors shown here come from a young man who had mild COVID-19 (a few samples of this study predate the infection). Cell type and time point are not known. CDR3s include the opening cysteine and the closing phenylalanine or tryptophan. A D gene is named only where the DNA matches it firmly. Size values are once, few and many counts, or a class for expanded clones, and some rows have none.

D	size	J	V	DNA	CDR3
NA	few	TRBJ2-1	TRBV6-1	TGTGCCAGCACCCGTACGACAGGTGTTTCTGAGCAGTTCTTC	CASTRTTGVSEQFF
NA	NA	TRBJ2-5	TRBV12-3/TRBV12-4	TGTGCCAGCAGTTCTCAGTACCAAGAGACCCAGTACTTC	CASSSQYQETQYF
TRBD1	NA	TRBJ2-7	TRBV13	TGTGCCAGCAGTGGGACAGACTCCTACGAGCAGTACTTC	CASSGTDSYEQYF
NA	few	TRBJ2-5	TRBV9	TGTGCCAGCAGCGAGGAGGGGGTCAGCCAAGAGACCCAGTACTTC	CASSEEGVSQETQYF
NA	NA	TRBJ1-2	TRBV28	TGTGCCAGCACCGAAGGGGGGTATGGCTACACCTTC	CASTEGGYGYTF
NA	NA	TRBJ1-1	TRBV7-3	TGTGCCAGCAGCTTAGGCAGGATCCTATATCGGACTGAAGCTTTCTTT	CASSLGRILYRTEAFF
NA	few	TRBJ2-5	TRBV5-4	TGTGCCAGCAGCTTGGTTCCCGAAGGGACCCAGTACTTC	CASSLVPEGTQYF
NA	few	TRBJ1-2	TRBV29-1	TGCAGCGTTGACTTAGGGGGGGATGGCTACACCTTC	CSVDLGGDGYTF
NA	few	TRBJ2-3	TRBV6-2/TRBV6-3	TGTGCCTCAGCGCCATGGGACACAGATACGCAGTATTTT	CASAPWDTDTQYF
TRBD1	few	TRBJ1-5	TRBV7-2	TGTGCCAGCAGCCGGACAGGGGGCTATAGCAATCAGCCCCAGCATTTT	CASSRTGGYSNQPQHF
NA	NA	TRBJ2-1	TRBV11-2	TGTGCCAGCAGCGAGGACTGGACGGGCTCCTACAATGAGCAGTTCTTC	CASSEDWTGSYNEQFF
NA	few	TRBJ1-6	TRBV12-3/TRBV12-4	TGTGCCAGCAGGCCGGACTTTTCACCCCTCCACTTT	CASRPDFSPLHF
NA	NA	TRBJ2-3	TRBV10-2	TGCGCCAGCAGGGCCGTTGGGGGCACAGATACGCAGTATTTT	CASRAVGGTDTQYF
NA	NA	TRBJ1-1	TRBV7-9	TGTGCCAGCAGCTCAGGGGATCCGGACACTGAAGCTTTCTTT	CASSSGDPDTEAFF
NA	NA	TRBJ2-1	TRBV4-2	TGTGCCAGCAGCCAGGCCCTCAATGAGCAGTTCTTC	CASSQALNEQFF
NA	NA	TRBJ1-1	TRBV18	TGTGCCAGCTCACCAGGGGGGCTCGACACTGAAGCTTTCTTT	CASSPGGLDTEAFF
NA	NA	TRBJ2-5	TRBV2	TGTGCCAGCAGTGAAGGGGGCCAAGAGACCCAGTACTTC	CASSEGGQETQYF